This TCR beta chain derives from a study of blood T cell dynamics during melanoma immunotherapy. Described time point: pre-treatment baseline. Blood was drawn before treatment and at week 3 after checkpoint blockade. Patients had no prior systemic cancer treatment, immunosuppressants or other active cancers. V lost 5 bases, J lost 2 bases, and 4 bases stayed unmatched. CDR1 is SGHVS, CDR2 FNYEAQ, per germline. This CDR3 spans 15 amino acids. Each bulk PBMC sample had 300 to 350 ng DNA loaded. The table came from immunoSEQ multiplex PCR; TCRdb's copy has only in-frame clones and leaves some out. The table shows about 11,000 clones, with 80% to 90% occurring only once.

The starting material was blood, obtained from a patient treated with checkpoint blockade. The clonotype comes from a human donor with melanoma. The chain carries TRBV7-6 and TRBJ1-2; 11 nucleotides agree with TRBD1. CDR3 in DNA: TGTGCCAGCAGCCTTGGACAGGGGGCAAACTATGGCTACACCTTC. Amino acids: CASSLGQGANYGYTF.